Described below is a single T cell receptor beta chain sequence and its context. The data belong to a study of blood T cell repertoires in COVID-19. The V gene end was trimmed by 0 bases and the J gene end by 3 bases; junction bases not matched to a gene: 6. This CDR3 contains 15 residues. Germline V lookup: CDR1 GTSNPN, CDR2 SVGIG (reference sequence). Original data processing: Researchers report that nucleated cell counts were estimated from reference gene primer amplification. Measured with immunoSEQ multiplex PCR; TCRdb has only the in-frame clones, and not every one. V, J and clone size are those of that table, while D and trimming were read from the DNA. Here the sample spans 90,000 to 130,000 clones, more than 65% being singletons.

The chain is built from TRBV30 and TRBJ2-5; the match to TRBD2 covers 8 bases. The sequencing input was peripheral blood. This clonotype was sampled from a woman older than 75 with acute or convalescent COVID-19. The CDR3 spells CAWSVQRGSKETQYF. In DNA form, the CDR3 reads TGTGCCTGGAGTGTCCAGCGGGGGAGCAAAGAGACCCAGTACTTC.